Given below is one TCR beta chain in context. Its antigen is currently unknown. TCRdb re-called the 5' RACE reads through MiXCR, storing one row per CDR3 protein. The table shows 140,000 to 150,000 distinct CDR3 sequences, with 19% occurring only once. Trimming took off 1 base at V and 7 bases at J, with 10 bases between the two ends. This CDR3 comprises 14 residues. Germline loops: CDR1 KGHDR, CDR2 SFDVKD. The data derive from a study of T-cell memory formation after mild COVID-19. Study results and caveats: CD4/CD8 balance characterized clones contracting day 15 to 85, and CD4+ skew characterized later expanders. Some responding clones appeared in pre-infection memory, suggesting cross-reactive memory joined. Unconfirmed was the SARS-CoV-2 specificity of second-wave clones that peaked on day 37.

The sample consisted of PBMCs or a T cell subset sorted from them (not recorded which). V and J are TRBV24-1 and TRBJ1-5; no clear D. The source of this sequence is an adult woman who had mild COVID-19 (a few samples of this study predate the infection). Cell type and time point are not known. The CDR3 region has the DNA TGTGCCACCAGTGATTTTCGAGGATACCAGCCCCAGCATTTT. This gives the protein CATSDFRGYQPQHF.